This TCR beta chain was observed in a study of untreated major depressive disorder. Broader study findings: Compared with controls, depressed patients showed more TRBV05-01 (Vbeta 5.1) usage in CD4+ T cells.

Only in-frame clones appear in the TCRdb table, and some are missing; sequencing was by immunoSEQ multiplex PCR. The top ten hold about 1.7% of the sample, which has some 13,000 clones, under 95% seen once. Per germline, CDR1 SGHTA and CDR2 FQGNSA. The length of the CDR3 is 16 residues. V lost 2 bases to trimming and J lost 4 bases; unmatched junction nucleotides: 8. Concerning this clone itself: The antigen remains unidentified.

This clonotype originated in a woman aged 25 to 45 with major depressive disorder. V gene TRBV7-2 combines with J gene TRBJ2-7; 10 bases match TRBD2. The sample consisted of CD4+ T cells from PBMCs. CDR3 DNA: TGTGCCAGCAGCTTAATTCCTAGCGGGAGACTTTACGAGCAGTACTTC. Protein sequence: CASSLIPSGRLYEQYF.